This TCR beta chain stems from a study of shared clonotypes between healthy human individuals. Across the study: Aged between 18 and 49, the donors were two women and three men. For every donor, three CD4 naive, three CD4 memory, two CD8 naive and one CD8 memory plates were used.

The genomic DNA of each subset was split evenly across several immunoSEQ plates. Clones were sequenced by immunoSEQ multiplex PCR, and TCRdb holds only the in-frame ones, with some missing. Of 2.3 million or so clones listed, about 92% are singletons. General study findings and limits: Richness estimates generally favored naive over memory subsets.

V gave up 5 bases and J gave up 4 bases; unmatched junction bases: 3. This CDR3 is built from 14 residues. Germline assignment: CDR1 SGHNT and CDR2 YENEEA. Of note for this clone: Its specificity is unknown.

V is TRBV11-3 and J is TRBJ2-3; 10 nucleotides align to TRBD1. The TCR sequence derives from a man younger than 30 in good health. Some clones in this sample may be carry-over from other donors' samples. The sample comprised naive CD4+ T cells from PBMCs. Indicated subset: CD45RA+ positively selected. The CDR3 DNA sequence: TGTGCCAGCAGCCCAGGGACAGGGGCAGATACGCAGTATTTT. The encoded protein is CASSPGTGADTQYF.